This T cell receptor (beta chain) appears in the sequencing data of a study of monozygotic twins with cystic fibrosis. Study results and limitations: Clonality was generally low (median roughly 0.0095), higher in the most severe patients. Age, concordance and disease severity did not associate with shared CDR3 numbers. J usage was most co-twin-similar in 8 of 16 pairs, V in 13.

Concerning this clone itself: No antigen is known for it.

TCRdb's table, derived via immunoSEQ multiplex PCR, lists solely in-frame clones and lacks some. The table has approximately 36,000 clones, around nine tenths seen once. What was sequenced was blood. The TCR comes from a boy younger than 10 with cystic fibrosis.

CDR3 loop: CASSTDGPGHNEQFF. The CDR3 coding sequence is TGTGCCAGCAGCACCGATGGACCTGGGCACAATGAGCAGTTCTTC. V gene TRBV7-2 combines with J gene TRBJ2-1; no clear D gene. V gave up 5 bases and J gave up 5 bases, with 16 bases separating them. Germline CDR1 and CDR2: SGHTA and FQGNSA. The CDR3 runs to 15 residues.